The rows below give T cell receptor beta chains drawn from one sample of a study of a mutant IDH1 vaccine in newly diagnosed glioma. Which antigens these TCRs recognize remains unknown. TCRdb keeps only in-frame clones here, not all; method: immunoSEQ multiplex PCR. The sample records 50,000 to 85,000 clones, 84% being singletons. Sequences were derived from PBMCs, sampled from a glioma patient whose treatment included an IDH1 peptide vaccine. The receptors stem from a man aged 18-30 years with glioma. The CDR3 runs from the conserved cysteine through the conserved F or W. The D gene is left open where the match is weak. For some rows the clone size is stated as once, few or many, or as a class when expanded; others skip it.

J,size,D,V,CDR3,DNA
TRBJ2-6,.,.,TRBV7-9,CAPKRAGANVLTF,TGTGCCCCGAAGCGGGCTGGGGCCAACGTCCTGACTTTC
TRBJ1-3,.,.,TRBV5-1,CASSLGPKGSGNTIYF,TGCGCCAGCAGCTTGGGACCCAAAGGTTCTGGAAACACCATATATTTT
TRBJ1-5,.,.,TRBV9,CASSSDSGSNQPQHF,TGTGCCAGCAGCTCCGACTCAGGCAGCAATCAGCCCCAGCATTTT
TRBJ1-1,.,.,TRBV4-3,CASSQEKGIPEAFF,TGCGCCAGCAGCCAAGAAAAGGGTATACCTGAAGCTTTCTTT
TRBJ1-5,.,.,TRBV27,CASSSQWGETNQPQHF,TGTGCCAGCAGTTCCCAATGGGGGGAAACAAATCAGCCCCAGCATTTT
TRBJ2-1,once,TRBD1,TRBV18,CASSLGQGRTYNEQFF,TGTGCCAGCTCACTAGGACAGGGAAGGACCTACAATGAGCAGTTCTTC
TRBJ2-1,.,TRBD1,TRBV19,CASTADRSSYNEQFF,TGTGCCAGTACCGCGGACAGGTCATCCTACAATGAGCAGTTCTTC
TRBJ2-7,.,TRBD2,TRBV27,CASSSLAGAYEQYF,TGTGCCAGCAGTTCACTAGCGGGGGCCTACGAGCAGTACTTC
TRBJ1-1,.,.,TRBV29-1,CSVGLLLMNTEAFF,TGCAGCGTTGGACTGCTCCTAATGAACACTGAAGCTTTCTTT
TRBJ1-1,once,.,TRBV4-2,CASSQAAPGDTEAFF,TGTGCCAGCAGCCAAGCCGCCCCCGGGGACACTGAAGCTTTCTTT
TRBJ2-1,.,TRBD1,TRBV18,CASSPGTGFSNEQFF,TGTGCCAGCTCACCTGGGACAGGTTTTAGCAATGAGCAGTTCTTC
TRBJ2-1,.,TRBD2,TRBV5-1,CASSLTPSGSSYNEQFF,TGCGCCAGCAGCTTGACCCCTAGCGGGAGCTCCTACAATGAGCAGTTCTTC
TRBJ1-5,.,.,TRBV19,CASRGEWAQHF,TGTGCCAGTAGGGGCGAATGGGCCCAGCATTTT
TRBJ2-7,.,TRBD1,TRBV19,CASSPAGQGLYEQYF,TGTGCCAGTAGTCCAGCGGGACAGGGCCTTTACGAGCAGTACTTC
TRBJ2-7,.,.,TRBV15,CATSRVIQGEYEQYF,TGTGCCACCAGCAGAGTTATACAGGGAGAATACGAGCAGTACTTC
TRBJ1-5,.,TRBD1,TRBV6-4,CASSAGTGDDLAQHF,TGTGCCAGCAGTGCCGGGACAGGGGACGATTTGGCCCAGCATTTT
TRBJ2-7,.,.,TRBV28,CASSKLTAGGQTYEQYF,TGTGCCAGCAGTAAGTTGACCGCCGGGGGACAGACATACGAGCAGTACTTC
TRBJ1-1,.,.,TRBV2,CARRTSGDTEAFF,TGTGCCCGCCGGACCTCAGGGGACACTGAAGCTTTCTTT
TRBJ2-1,.,.,TRBV9,CASSIYTSSSYNEQFF,TGTGCCAGCAGCATTTATACTAGCAGCTCCTACAATGAGCAGTTCTTC
TRBJ1-5,.,TRBD1,TRBV2,CASSEEGTGAAQPQHF,TGTGCCAGCAGTGAAGAGGGAACAGGGGCCGCCCAGCCCCAGCATTTT
TRBJ2-3,.,.,TRBV10-2,CASSDSLITDTQYF,TGCGCCAGCAGTGACTCCCTCATCACAGATACGCAGTATTTT
TRBJ2-7,.,.,TRBV6-5,CASSRAASYEQYF,TGTGCCAGCAGTCGGGCGGCTTCCTACGAGCAGTACTTC
TRBJ2-7,.,TRBD1,TRBV4-3,CASSINRDSSYEQYF,TGCGCCAGCAGCATTAACCGGGACAGCTCCTACGAGCAGTACTTC
TRBJ2-7,.,.,TRBV30,CAWSVSGGLAYEQYF,TGTGCCTGGAGTGTATCTGGGGGTCTAGCCTACGAGCAGTACTTC
TRBJ2-1,.,TRBD1,TRBV30,CAWRSVGTGGYNEQFF,TGTGCCTGGAGATCGGTTGGGACAGGGGGTTACAATGAGCAGTTCTTC
TRBJ2-1,.,TRBD2,TRBV28,CASSPGGLGGNEQFF,TGTGCCAGCAGCCCTGGGGGGTTGGGGGGGAATGAGCAGTTCTTC
TRBJ2-3,once,.,TRBV5-1,CASSFPGRADTQYF,TGCGCCAGCAGCTTCCCCGGGCGGGCAGATACGCAGTATTTT
TRBJ2-1,.,TRBD1,TRBV7-9,CASSLSGTAYYNEQFF,TGTGCCAGCAGCTTGTCCGGGACAGCCTACTACAATGAGCAGTTCTTC
TRBJ1-3,.,.,TRBV10-3,CAISESESSGNTIYF,TGTGCCATCAGTGAGTCGGAGAGCTCTGGAAACACCATATATTTT
TRBJ1-5,.,TRBD1,TRBV4-1,CASSQYGTGQEQPQHF,TGCGCCAGCAGCCAATATGGGACAGGGCAGGAACAGCCCCAGCATTTT
TRBJ1-2,.,.,TRBV2,CASTPSPVRGYTF,TGTGCCAGCACCCCGTCCCCGGTAAGAGGCTACACCTTC
TRBJ2-1,.,.,TRBV2,CASTSGRTSYNEQFF,TGTGCCAGCACGTCCGGCAGGACCTCCTACAATGAGCAGTTCTTC
TRBJ2-5,.,.,TRBV19,CASSGQNRPQETQYF,TGTGCCAGTAGTGGGCAGAACCGTCCCCAAGAGACCCAGTACTTC
TRBJ2-1,.,.,TRBV2,CASRYYNNEQFF,TGTGCCAGCCGGTACTATAACAATGAGCAGTTCTTC
TRBJ1-5,.,TRBD1,TRBV28,CASSLWGRGGSSNQPQHF,TGTGCCAGCAGTTTATGGGGCAGGGGGGGGAGTAGCAATCAGCCCCAGCATTTT
TRBJ2-3,.,.,TRBV5-1,CASSLTTVSTDTQYF,TGCGCCAGCAGCTTGACCACCGTTAGCACAGATACGCAGTATTTT
TRBJ1-1,.,.,TRBV6-5,CASSLGRETEAFF,TGTGCCAGCAGTTTAGGAAGGGAAACTGAAGCTTTCTTT
TRBJ2-2,.,TRBD2,TRBV27,CASSPNPRLAGDTGELFF,TGTGCCAGCAGTCCAAACCCGCGACTAGCGGGAGACACCGGGGAGCTGTTTTTT
TRBJ1-4,.,.,TRBV5-1,CASSLNTAQGKLFF,TGCGCCAGCAGCTTGAACACGGCACAGGGAAAACTGTTTTTT
TRBJ2-1,once,TRBD2,TRBV27,CASSFLTSGVYNEQFF,TGTGCCAGCAGTTTCTTGACTAGCGGGGTATACAATGAGCAGTTCTTC
TRBJ2-5,.,TRBD2,TRBV5-1,CASKWVAGSETQYF,TGCGCCAGCAAGTGGGTAGCGGGGAGCGAGACCCAGTACTTC
TRBJ2-2,.,TRBD2,TRBV7-2,CASTLERGRRELFF,TGTGCCAGCACCCTTGAGCGGGGACGGCGGGAGCTGTTTTTT
TRBJ2-7,.,TRBD2,TRBV5-4,CASSLAASGGAYEQYF,TGTGCCAGCAGCTTGGCCGCCAGCGGGGGGGCCTACGAGCAGTACTTC
TRBJ1-1,.,.,TRBV18,CASSPLSLQGTEAFF,TGTGCCAGCTCACCACTCTCCCTCCAGGGGACTGAAGCTTTCTTT
TRBJ1-2,once,TRBD1,TRBV4-3,CASSQGDRGNYGYTF,TGCGCCAGCAGCCAAGGGGACAGAGGAAACTATGGCTACACCTTC
TRBJ1-2,.,.,TRBV30,CAWSVGDNYGYTF,TGTGCCTGGAGTGTAGGGGATAACTATGGCTACACCTTC
TRBJ1-3,few,.,TRBV6-5,CASSYADSGNTIYF,TGTGCCAGCAGTTACGCGGACAGTGGAAACACCATATATTTT
TRBJ1-1,.,.,TRBV9,CASSVEPSPGGTEAFF,TGTGCCAGCAGCGTAGAGCCGAGCCCGGGAGGGACTGAAGCTTTCTTT